Here is one T cell receptor beta chain with its context. Trimming removed 2 bases at V and 7 bases at J, with 12 bases between. CDR1 MNHEY and CDR2 SMNVEV come from the germline V gene (reference sequence). The CDR3 loop spans 14 amino acids. In the source study's methods: Amplification of reference gene primers provided the estimated nucleated cell counts. Assay used: immunoSEQ multiplex PCR; TCRdb lists only in-frame clones, some missing. V and J calls and clone size are as listed in that table; D and trimming were resolved from the DNA. Here the sample spans approximately 500,000 clones, 80% to 90% being singletons. This sample was included in a study of blood T cell repertoires in COVID-19. Study-wide context: From T cells, B-cell-depleted T cells, or PBMCs came the material, which was cDNA or gDNA.

This TCR was recovered from a young man with COVID-19, enrolled during active disease. The sequencing sample was made of peripheral blood. The J gene is TRBJ1-5, the V gene TRBV27; D not certain. The CDR3 here is CASSLSLLRQPQHF. The CDR3 DNA is TGTGCCAGCAGTTTAAGTCTATTGAGACAGCCCCAGCATTTT.